This TCR beta chain was recorded in a study of T cells after yellow fever vaccination. Study-level findings and limits: Some clonotypes, a small share, were shared between CD4 and CD8 compartments.

TCRdb re-analysed the 5' RACE reads in MiXCR, keeping a single row per CDR3 protein. The sample gives around 340,000 distinct CDR3 sequences, roughly an eighth of which show up once; 3% to 4% is in the top ten. A note on this clonotype: Its target is not known.

Germline V gene lookup returns CDR1 SGHAT and CDR2 FQNNGV. This CDR3 comprises 11 residues. The V gene lost 10 bases and the J gene lost 3 bases, with 7 bases spanning the gap. The sequencing here drew on CD4+ T cells sorted from PBMCs, taken 15 days after the yellow fever booster vaccination. This sequence originates from a man between 18 and 35 years old who received the YFV17D yellow fever vaccine. The V and J genes are TRBV11-2 and TRBJ2-1; D is unresolved. CDR3 residues: CATQLYNEQFF. The CDR3, as DNA: TGTGCCACCCAACTCTACAATGAGCAGTTCTTC. Variable domain in full (rest from reference TRBV11-2 and TRBJ2-1): EAGVAQSPRYKIIEKRQSVAFWCNPISGHATLYWYQQILGQGPKLLIQFQNNGVVDDSQLPKDRFSAERLKGVDSTLKIQPAKLEDSAVYLCATQLYNEQFFGPGTRLTVL.